These T cell receptor beta chains were read from a single sample in a study of shared clonotypes between healthy human individuals. TCRdb's table, derived via immunoSEQ multiplex PCR, lists solely in-frame clones and lacks some. In the table there are about 1.4 million clones, approximately 97% of which are singletons. The material sequenced was naive CD4+ T cells sorted from blood. The source is a man aged 25-45 years in good health. Each CDR3 is given with its conserved first and last residue. The order of the fields is CDR3 protein, CDR3 DNA, clone size, D gene, J gene, V gene. A D gene is named only where the DNA matches it firmly. The listing skips clone size in some rows; elsewhere it reads once, few, many or a size class.

cdr3_aa: CSARTGSSDTQYF
cdr3_nt: TGCAGCGCCCGGACAGGATCCTCAGATACGCAGTATTTT
clone_size: .
d_call: TRBD1
j_call: TRBJ2-3
v_call: TRBV29-1

cdr3_aa: CASSSEPGEAGELFF
cdr3_nt: TGTGCCAGCTCATCCGAGCCGGGAGAGGCCGGGGAGCTGTTTTTT
clone_size: .
d_call: .
j_call: TRBJ2-2
v_call: TRBV18

cdr3_aa: CASSAPGLAKNEQFF
cdr3_nt: TGTGCCAGCAGCGCTCCGGGACTAGCTAAAAATGAGCAGTTCTTC
clone_size: .
d_call: TRBD2
j_call: TRBJ2-1
v_call: TRBV9

cdr3_aa: CASSVDVGREYGYTF
cdr3_nt: TGTGCCAGCAGCGTAGATGTAGGGCGGGAGTATGGCTACACCTTC
clone_size: .
d_call: .
j_call: TRBJ1-2
v_call: TRBV9

cdr3_aa: CASSTQGAPNEKLFF
cdr3_nt: TGTGCCAGTAGTACCCAGGGGGCCCCTAATGAAAAACTGTTTTTT
clone_size: .
d_call: TRBD1
j_call: TRBJ1-4
v_call: TRBV19

cdr3_aa: CASSKRHWVGSTEAFF
cdr3_nt: TGTGCCAGCAGCAAACGACACTGGGTCGGGAGCACTGAAGCTTTCTTT
clone_size: .
d_call: .
j_call: TRBJ1-1
v_call: TRBV21-1

cdr3_aa: CASSQHRGQETQYF
cdr3_nt: TGTGCCAGCAGTCAGCACAGGGGGCAAGAGACCCAGTACTTC
clone_size: .
d_call: TRBD1
j_call: TRBJ2-5
v_call: TRBV28

cdr3_aa: CASSNRGNTEAFF
cdr3_nt: TGTGCCAGCAGCAACAGGGGAAACACTGAAGCTTTCTTT
clone_size: .
d_call: TRBD1
j_call: TRBJ1-1
v_call: TRBV7-2

cdr3_aa: CASSPVSASDTQYF
cdr3_nt: TGTGCCAGTAGCCCAGTTTCAGCTTCCGATACGCAGTATTTT
clone_size: .
d_call: .
j_call: TRBJ2-3
v_call: TRBV19

cdr3_aa: CATSRDPGLVEQYF
cdr3_nt: TGTGCCACCAGCAGAGATCCGGGACTAGTAGAGCAGTACTTC
clone_size: .
d_call: TRBD2
j_call: TRBJ2-7
v_call: TRBV15

cdr3_aa: CASSSLAGGPNEQFF
cdr3_nt: TGTGCCAGCAGTTCACTAGCGGGAGGGCCAAATGAGCAGTTCTTC
clone_size: .
d_call: TRBD2
j_call: TRBJ2-1
v_call: TRBV28

cdr3_aa: CAWSTTSGRRNNEQFF
cdr3_nt: TGTGCCTGGAGTACGACTAGCGGGAGAAGAAACAATGAGCAGTTCTTC
clone_size: .
d_call: TRBD2
j_call: TRBJ2-1
v_call: TRBV30

cdr3_aa: CASSAPEKGYQETQYF
cdr3_nt: TGTGCCAGTAGTGCACCGGAAAAAGGTTATCAAGAGACCCAGTACTTC
clone_size: .
d_call: .
j_call: TRBJ2-5
v_call: TRBV19

cdr3_aa: CASREDRGPLETQYF
cdr3_nt: TGTGCCAGCAGAGAGGACAGGGGGCCCCTTGAGACCCAGTACTTC
clone_size: .
d_call: TRBD1
j_call: TRBJ2-5
v_call: TRBV6-1

cdr3_aa: CAWSAYEGTGRTGNTIYF
cdr3_nt: TGTGCCTGGAGTGCCTATGAGGGGACAGGGAGAACTGGAAACACCATATATTTT
clone_size: .
d_call: TRBD1
j_call: TRBJ1-3
v_call: TRBV30

cdr3_aa: CASSEIGSRSGGELFF
cdr3_nt: TGCGCCAGCAGTGAGATCGGGAGCCGGTCTGGCGGGGAGCTGTTTTTT
clone_size: .
d_call: .
j_call: TRBJ2-2
v_call: TRBV10-2

cdr3_aa: CASRLTGASTDTQYF
cdr3_nt: TGTGCCAGCAGACTCACAGGAGCTAGCACAGATACGCAGTATTTT
clone_size: .
d_call: .
j_call: TRBJ2-3
v_call: TRBV7-3

cdr3_aa: CASSLKSSTDTQYF
cdr3_nt: TGCGCCAGCAGCTTGAAATCTAGCACAGATACGCAGTATTTT
clone_size: few
d_call: .
j_call: TRBJ2-3
v_call: TRBV5-1

cdr3_aa: CAGSRTSGRYEQYF
cdr3_nt: TGTGCCGGGTCTCGGACTAGCGGGCGCTACGAGCAGTACTTC
clone_size: .
d_call: TRBD2
j_call: TRBJ2-7
v_call: TRBV28

cdr3_aa: CASSPVGTSDSEQFF
cdr3_nt: TGTGCCAGCTCACCCGTCGGGACTAGCGACAGTGAGCAGTTCTTC
clone_size: .
d_call: TRBD2
j_call: TRBJ2-1
v_call: TRBV18

cdr3_aa: CASSSGTGFTGELFF
cdr3_nt: TGTGCCAGCAGTTCCGGGACAGGGTTCACCGGGGAGCTGTTTTTT
clone_size: .
d_call: TRBD1
j_call: TRBJ2-2
v_call: TRBV6-5

cdr3_aa: CATLSGNQPQHF
cdr3_nt: TGTGCCACCCTATCAGGCAATCAGCCCCAGCATTTT
clone_size: .
d_call: .
j_call: TRBJ1-5
v_call: TRBV19

cdr3_aa: CASSVIAGNTEAFF
cdr3_nt: TGTGCCAGCAGCGTGATTGCAGGAAACACTGAAGCTTTCTTT
clone_size: .
d_call: .
j_call: TRBJ1-1
v_call: TRBV7-2

cdr3_aa: CASSQGQGAKNIQYF
cdr3_nt: TGCGCCAGCAGCCAAGGACAGGGAGCCAAAAACATTCAGTACTTC
clone_size: .
d_call: TRBD1
j_call: TRBJ2-4
v_call: TRBV4-3

cdr3_aa: CASSFSGDNYEQYF
cdr3_nt: TGTGCCAGCAGCTTTTCAGGGGACAACTACGAGCAGTACTTC
clone_size: .
d_call: .
j_call: TRBJ2-7
v_call: TRBV5-5

cdr3_aa: CASSPSGRPYNEQFF
cdr3_nt: TGTGCCAGCAGTCCCAGCGGGAGGCCCTACAATGAGCAGTTCTTC
clone_size: .
d_call: TRBD2
j_call: TRBJ2-1
v_call: TRBV5-4

cdr3_aa: CASSLGTVYEQYF
cdr3_nt: TGTGCCAGCAGCCTCGGGACAGTCTACGAGCAGTACTTC
clone_size: .
d_call: TRBD1
j_call: TRBJ2-7
v_call: TRBV11-2

cdr3_aa: CASSLGSGTKETQYF
cdr3_nt: TGTGCCAGTAGTTTAGGGTCCGGGACGAAAGAGACCCAGTACTTC
clone_size: once
d_call: .
j_call: TRBJ2-5
v_call: TRBV19

cdr3_aa: CASSLRGGGEKLFF
cdr3_nt: TGTGCCAGCAGCTTACGAGGGGGCGGTGAAAAACTGTTTTTT
clone_size: once
d_call: TRBD1
j_call: TRBJ1-4
v_call: TRBV7-3

cdr3_aa: CSVASGAAYEQYF
cdr3_nt: TGCAGCGTTGCCAGCGGGGCTGCCTACGAGCAGTACTTC
clone_size: .
d_call: TRBD2
j_call: TRBJ2-7
v_call: TRBV29-1

cdr3_aa: CASNLVGEETQYF
cdr3_nt: TGCGCCAGCAACTTGGTAGGGGAAGAGACCCAGTACTTC
clone_size: .
d_call: .
j_call: TRBJ2-5
v_call: TRBV5-1

cdr3_aa: CASSTGTSLETQYF
cdr3_nt: TGTGCCAGCAGCACCGGGACTAGCCTAGAGACCCAGTACTTC
clone_size: .
d_call: TRBD2
j_call: TRBJ2-5
v_call: TRBV7-9

cdr3_aa: CASSAGERSTDTQYF
cdr3_nt: TGTGCCAGCAGCGCCGGGGAGCGGTCCACAGATACGCAGTATTTT
clone_size: .
d_call: .
j_call: TRBJ2-3
v_call: TRBV9

cdr3_aa: CASGRQGNQPQHF
cdr3_nt: TGTGCCAGCGGGAGGCAGGGCAATCAGCCCCAGCATTTT
clone_size: .
d_call: .
j_call: TRBJ1-5
v_call: TRBV6-5

cdr3_aa: CASSSRGRDTQYF
cdr3_nt: TGCGCCAGCAGCTCGAGGGGGCGTGATACGCAGTATTTT
clone_size: .
d_call: TRBD1
j_call: TRBJ2-3
v_call: TRBV5-1

cdr3_aa: CASSYPLGTDTQYF
cdr3_nt: TGTGCCAGCAGCTACCCCCTGGGCACAGATACGCAGTATTTT
clone_size: .
d_call: .
j_call: TRBJ2-3
v_call: TRBV7-9

cdr3_aa: CASPGDCRDSAEAFF
cdr3_nt: TGTGCCAGCCCGGGGGATTGCAGGGATTCCGCTGAAGCTTTCTTT
clone_size: .
d_call: .
j_call: TRBJ1-1
v_call: TRBV28

cdr3_aa: CASSLGGRGPDTQYF
cdr3_nt: TGTGCCAGCAGCTTAGGCGGGAGGGGTCCAGATACGCAGTATTTT
clone_size: .
d_call: TRBD2
j_call: TRBJ2-3
v_call: TRBV11-2

cdr3_aa: CASSPGTSQETQYF
cdr3_nt: TGCGCCAGCAGCCCCGGGACAAGCCAAGAGACCCAGTACTTC
clone_size: .
d_call: .
j_call: TRBJ2-5
v_call: TRBV5-1

cdr3_aa: CSVDLGHRTGELFF
cdr3_nt: TGCAGCGTTGACCTAGGACATCGCACCGGGGAGCTGTTTTTT
clone_size: .
d_call: .
j_call: TRBJ2-2
v_call: TRBV29-1

cdr3_aa: CASSQSGLINTEAFF
cdr3_nt: TGCGCCAGCAGCCAATCAGGGCTTATCAACACTGAAGCTTTCTTT
clone_size: .
d_call: .
j_call: TRBJ1-1
v_call: TRBV4-1

cdr3_aa: CASRRTGSPIREQYF
cdr3_nt: TGTGCCAGCAGAAGGACAGGGTCCCCCATACGGGAGCAGTACTTC
clone_size: once
d_call: TRBD1
j_call: TRBJ2-7
v_call: TRBV6-5

cdr3_aa: CSVAPRFNTEAFF
cdr3_nt: TGCAGCGTTGCCCCTCGATTTAACACTGAAGCTTTCTTT
clone_size: .
d_call: .
j_call: TRBJ1-1
v_call: TRBV29-1

cdr3_aa: CASSEGNRAGQFF
cdr3_nt: TGTGCCAGCAGTGAGGGGAACAGGGCCGGGCAGTTCTTC
clone_size: .
d_call: .
j_call: TRBJ2-1
v_call: TRBV6-1

cdr3_aa: CASSLRDPIYQETQYF
cdr3_nt: TGTGCCAGCAGTCTCCGTGACCCCATTTACCAAGAGACCCAGTACTTC
clone_size: .
d_call: .
j_call: TRBJ2-5
v_call: TRBV7-8

cdr3_aa: CASSPRGGAGNTIYF
cdr3_nt: TGTGCCAGCAGCCCGCGGGGGGGGGCTGGAAACACCATATATTTT
clone_size: .
d_call: .
j_call: TRBJ1-3
v_call: TRBV9

cdr3_aa: CASSLDRAGETQYF
cdr3_nt: TGCGCCAGCAGCTTGGACAGGGCAGGAGAGACCCAGTACTTC
clone_size: once
d_call: .
j_call: TRBJ2-5
v_call: TRBV5-1

cdr3_aa: CASSHDRTGEKLFF
cdr3_nt: TGTGCCAGCAGTCACGACAGGACGGGGGAAAAACTGTTTTTT
clone_size: .
d_call: .
j_call: TRBJ1-4
v_call: TRBV28

cdr3_aa: CASSLGSGPSYEQYF
cdr3_nt: TGTGCCAGCAGCTTAGGTTCCGGGCCTTCCTACGAGCAGTACTTC
clone_size: .
d_call: .
j_call: TRBJ2-7
v_call: TRBV13

cdr3_aa: CASSLGSGVYNIQYF
cdr3_nt: TGCGCCAGCAGCTTGGGAAGCGGGGTTTACAACATTCAGTACTTC
clone_size: .
d_call: TRBD2
j_call: TRBJ2-4
v_call: TRBV5-1

cdr3_aa: CASRRTGSSTDTQYF
cdr3_nt: TGTGCCAGCAGAAGGACAGGGAGTAGCACAGATACGCAGTATTTT
clone_size: .
d_call: TRBD1
j_call: TRBJ2-3
v_call: TRBV6-1

cdr3_aa: CASSRDGQGNYEQYF
cdr3_nt: TGCGCCAGCAGCCGCGACGGGCAGGGGAACTACGAGCAGTACTTC
clone_size: .
d_call: .
j_call: TRBJ2-7
v_call: TRBV4-3

cdr3_aa: CASSNPGQATTDTQYF
cdr3_nt: TGTGCCAGCAGCAATCCGGGACAGGCCACCACAGATACGCAGTATTTT
clone_size: .
d_call: TRBD1
j_call: TRBJ2-3
v_call: TRBV7-9